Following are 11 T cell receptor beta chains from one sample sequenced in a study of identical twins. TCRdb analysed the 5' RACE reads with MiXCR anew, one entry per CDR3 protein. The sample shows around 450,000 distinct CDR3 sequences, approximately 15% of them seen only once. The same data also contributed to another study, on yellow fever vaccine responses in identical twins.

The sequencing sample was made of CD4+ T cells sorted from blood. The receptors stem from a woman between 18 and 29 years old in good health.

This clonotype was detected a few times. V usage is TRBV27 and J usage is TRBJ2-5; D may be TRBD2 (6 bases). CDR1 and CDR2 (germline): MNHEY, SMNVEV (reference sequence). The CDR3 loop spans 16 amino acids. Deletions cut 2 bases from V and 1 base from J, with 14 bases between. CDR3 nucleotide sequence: TGTGCCAGCAGTTTAGGGCGGGGTAGAGCCCAAGAGACCCAGTACTTC. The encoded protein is CASSLGRGRAQETQYF.

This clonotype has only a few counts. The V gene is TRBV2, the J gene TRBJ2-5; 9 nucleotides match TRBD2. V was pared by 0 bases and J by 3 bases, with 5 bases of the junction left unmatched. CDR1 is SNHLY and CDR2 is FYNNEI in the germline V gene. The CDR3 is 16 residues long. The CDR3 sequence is CASSEAEGLAKETQYF. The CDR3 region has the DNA TGTGCCAGCAGTGAAGCCGAAGGACTAGCGAAAGAGACCCAGTACTTC.

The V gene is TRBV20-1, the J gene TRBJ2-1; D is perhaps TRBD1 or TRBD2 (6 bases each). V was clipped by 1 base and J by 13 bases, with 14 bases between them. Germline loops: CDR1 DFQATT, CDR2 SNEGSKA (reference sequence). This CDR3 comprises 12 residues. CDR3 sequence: CSARAGGGPQFF. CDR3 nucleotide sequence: TGCAGTGCTAGAGCTGGAGGGGGGCCCCAGTTCTTC.

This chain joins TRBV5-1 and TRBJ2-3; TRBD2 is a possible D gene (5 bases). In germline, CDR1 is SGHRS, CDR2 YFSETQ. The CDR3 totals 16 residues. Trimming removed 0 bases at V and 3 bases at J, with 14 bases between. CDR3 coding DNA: TGCGCCAGCAGCTTGGCCGGACGCGGGTTGACAGATACGCAGTATTTT. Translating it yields CASSLAGRGLTDTQYF.

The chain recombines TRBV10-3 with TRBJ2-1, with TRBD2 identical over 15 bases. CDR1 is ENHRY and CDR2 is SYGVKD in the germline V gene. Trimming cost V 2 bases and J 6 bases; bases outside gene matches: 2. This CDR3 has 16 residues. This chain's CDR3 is CAISERGLAGGNEQFF. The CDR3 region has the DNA TGTGCCATCAGTGAGCGGGGACTAGCGGGGGGCAATGAGCAGTTCTTC.

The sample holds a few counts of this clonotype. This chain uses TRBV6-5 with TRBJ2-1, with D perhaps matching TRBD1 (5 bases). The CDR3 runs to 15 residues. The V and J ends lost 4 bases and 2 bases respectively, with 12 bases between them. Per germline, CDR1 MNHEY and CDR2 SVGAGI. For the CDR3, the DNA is TGTGCCAGCAGTTCGCCCAGGGAACCCTACAATGAGCAGTTCTTC. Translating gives CASSSPREPYNEQFF.

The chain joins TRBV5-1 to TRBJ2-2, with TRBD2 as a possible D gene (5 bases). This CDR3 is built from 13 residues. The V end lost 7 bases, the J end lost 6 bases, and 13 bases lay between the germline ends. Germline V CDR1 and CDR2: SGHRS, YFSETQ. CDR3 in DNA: TGCGCCAGCGCTGAGGCCGGGGCCGGGGAGCTGTTTTTT. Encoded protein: CASAEAGAGELFF. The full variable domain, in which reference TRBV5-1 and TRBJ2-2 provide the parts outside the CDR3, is KAGVTQTPRYLIKTRGQQVTLSCSPISGHRSVSWYQQTPGQGLQFLFEYFSETQRNKGNFPGRFSGRQFSNSRSEMNVSTLELGDSALYLCASAEAGAGELFFGEGSRLTVL.

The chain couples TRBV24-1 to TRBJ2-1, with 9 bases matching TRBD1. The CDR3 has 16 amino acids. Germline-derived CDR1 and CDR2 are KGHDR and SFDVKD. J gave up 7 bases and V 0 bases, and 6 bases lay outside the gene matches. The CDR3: CATSDLLGTGLNEQFF. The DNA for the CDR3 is TGTGCCACCAGTGATTTGCTTGGGACAGGGTTGAATGAGCAGTTCTTC.

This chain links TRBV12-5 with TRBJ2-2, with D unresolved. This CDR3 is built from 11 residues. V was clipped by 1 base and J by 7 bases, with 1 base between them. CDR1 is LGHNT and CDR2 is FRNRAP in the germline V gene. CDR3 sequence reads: CASGLDGELFF. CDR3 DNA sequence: TGTGCTAGTGGTTTGGACGGGGAGCTGTTTTTT. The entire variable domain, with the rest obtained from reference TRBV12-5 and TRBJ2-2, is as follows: DARVTQTPRHKVTEMGQEVTMRCQPILGHNTVFWYRQTMMQGLELLAYFRNRAPLDDSGMPKDRFSAEMPDATLATLKIQPSEPRDSAVYFCASGLDGELFFGEGSRLTVL.

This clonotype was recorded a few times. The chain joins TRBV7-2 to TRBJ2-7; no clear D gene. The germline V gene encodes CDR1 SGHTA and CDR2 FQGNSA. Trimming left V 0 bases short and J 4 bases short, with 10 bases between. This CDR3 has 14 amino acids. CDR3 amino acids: CASSLALTGYEQYF. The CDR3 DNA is TGTGCCAGCAGCTTAGCGCTCACGGGTTACGAGCAGTACTTC. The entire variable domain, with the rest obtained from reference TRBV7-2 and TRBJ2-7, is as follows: GAGVSQSPSNKVTEKGKDVELRCDPISGHTALYWYRQSLGQGLEFLIYFQGNSAPDKSGLPSDRFSAERTGGSVSTLTIQRTQQEDSAVYLCASSLALTGYEQYFGPGTRLTVT.

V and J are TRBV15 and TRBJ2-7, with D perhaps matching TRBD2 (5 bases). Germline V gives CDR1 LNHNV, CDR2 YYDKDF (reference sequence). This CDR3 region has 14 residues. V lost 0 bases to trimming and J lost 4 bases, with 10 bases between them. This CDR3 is CATSRDGSSYEQYF. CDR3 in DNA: TGTGCCACCAGCAGAGATGGGAGCTCTTACGAGCAGTACTTC. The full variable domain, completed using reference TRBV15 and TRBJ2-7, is DAMVIQNPRYQVTQFGKPVTLSCSQTLNHNVMYWYQQKSSQAPKLLFHYYDKDFNNEADTPDNFQSRRPNTSFCFLDIRSPGLGDTAMYLCATSRDGSSYEQYFGPGTRLTVT.